The clone carrying this TCR beta chain was observed a single time. Per the germline V gene, CDR1 is ENHRY and CDR2 is SYGVKD. V was trimmed by 1 base and J by 9 bases, leaving 8 bases between them. The CDR3 spans 12 residues. The sample is drawn from a study of T cell changes during pregnancy in multiple sclerosis. Profiling relied on immunoSEQ multiplex PCR, and the TCRdb table lists in-frame clones only, not all of them. The table shows 50,000 to 60,000 clones, with 91% occurring only once. The specimen was CD4+ T cells from peripheral blood mononuclear cells, collected in the first trimester of pregnancy. The V gene is TRBV10-3, the J gene TRBJ2-3; no reliable D call. The clonotype comes from a female donor with multiple sclerosis, enrolled in a pregnancy study. The CDR3 DNA reads as TGTGCCATCAGTGAGTACGTAGTCACGCAGTATTTT. This encodes CAISEYVVTQYF.